A selection of T cell receptor beta chains follows, all from one sample in a study of response to subunit inactivated influenza vaccine. TCRdb ran MiXCR on the RT-PCR reads and lists one entry per CDR3 protein. The sample consists of roughly 700,000 distinct CDR3 sequences, about 15% of them appearing once. The input for sequencing was PBMCs from blood, taken 14 to 15 days before vaccination. Receptors were obtained from a man aged 45-65 years who received an inactivated influenza vaccine. Each CDR3 is given with its conserved first and last residue. The D gene is left open where the match is weak. Expanded clones are given a class, and other clones once, few, many or no size at all.

TRBD1,TRBJ1-2,-,TRBV29-1,TGCAGCGTTGAAGAAAGGGACAGATACTCCTATGGCTACACCTTC,CSVEERDRYSYGYTF
TRBD2,TRBJ2-1,few,TRBV29-1,TGCAGCGTTGGACGGTTAGCGGGGGGGCAAAGCTCCTACAATGAGCAGTTCTTC,CSVGRLAGGQSSYNEQFF
TRBD2,TRBJ2-5,few,TRBV29-1,TGCAGCGTTGCCCTTCTAGCGGGAGGCGGGGAGACCCAGTACTTC,CSVALLAGGGETQYF
-,TRBJ2-2,few,TRBV12-3/TRBV12-4,TGTGCCAGCAGTCTTCTTCGGGCGGGGGAGCTGTTTTTT,CASSLLRAGELFF
TRBD2,TRBJ2-5,-,TRBV4-3,TGCGCCAGCAGCCAGGGGACTAGCGGGGGCTTCCAAGAGACCCAGTACTTC,CASSQGTSGGFQETQYF
-,TRBJ2-3,-,TRBV4-1,TGCGCCAGCAGCCTAGAGGAAGGAGTGGGCACAGATACGCAGTATTTT,CASSLEEGVGTDTQYF
TRBD1,TRBJ2-7,few,TRBV12-3/TRBV12-4,TGTGCCAGCAGTCCCGGGGACAGGGAGTCAACCCTACACTTC,CASSPGDRESTLHF
TRBD2,TRBJ2-3,-,TRBV7-3,TGTGCCAGCAGCTTAACGTTCAGACTAGCGGGAGAAGATACGCAGTATTTT,CASSLTFRLAGEDTQYF
-,TRBJ1-6,-,TRBV10-1,TGCGCCAGCGCGGCCTCCTATAATTCACCCCTCCACTTT,CASAASYNSPLHF
-,TRBJ2-1,few,TRBV21-1,TGTGCCAGCAGCAATCCTAGCGGGAGAGAGAATGAGCAGTTCTTC,CASSNPSGRENEQFF
-,TRBJ2-3,many,TRBV15,TGTGCCACCCACCGGGCGGTTCTTAGCACAGATACGCAGTATTTT,CATHRAVLSTDTQYF
-,TRBJ2-5,once,TRBV7-2,TGTGCCAGCAGCTTAGCGCTAGAAAAGACCCAGTACTTC,CASSLALEKTQYF
TRBD1,TRBJ2-7,-,TRBV7-6,TGTGCCAGCAGCAATATTATAGGACAGGGGACCTACGAGCAGTACTTC,CASSNIIGQGTYEQYF
TRBD2,TRBJ2-5,-,TRBV20-1,TGCAGTGCTAGAGGGACTAGCGGGGTTGAGACCCAGTACTTC,CSARGTSGVETQYF
TRBD1,TRBJ2-4,-,TRBV13,TGTGCCAGCAGTCCAGGACAGGGTAGGAACATTCAGTACTTC,CASSPGQGRNIQYF
TRBD1,TRBJ2-3,few,TRBV12-3/TRBV12-4,TGTGCCAGCGTCGACAGGGGAGGCACAGATACGCAGTATTTT,CASVDRGGTDTQYF
TRBD2,TRBJ2-6,-,TRBV20-1,TGCAGTGCTGAGCGGGGTGCCCTAAGCGGGGCCAACGTCCTGACTTTC,CSAERGALSGANVLTF
TRBD1,TRBJ1-4,few,TRBV2,TGTGCCAGCAGTGCCTCCTTACCGGGACAGGGTGAAAAACTGTTTTTT,CASSASLPGQGEKLFF
TRBD1,TRBJ2-7,few,TRBV28,TGTGCCAGCAGGCCGGGACAGCACCCCTACGAGCAGTACTTC,CASRPGQHPYEQYF